Listed below are T cell receptor beta chains from one sample, sequenced in a study of blood T cell repertoires in COVID-19. Sequencing used immunoSEQ multiplex PCR; TCRdb keeps in-frame clones, though not all of them. The data hold around 65,000 clones, with 82% observed a single time. The sequenced sample was peripheral blood. Receptors originate from a man at least 80 years old with active COVID-19. Each CDR3 is given without its conserved first and last residue.

j_call v_call cdr3_aa
TRBJ1-2 TRBV3-1/TRBV3-2 ASSQDSGNYGYT
TRBJ1-6 TRBV4-3 ASSQAGSTPLH
TRBJ1-2 TRBV28 ASSSGTLYGYT
TRBJ1-4 TRBV9 ASSVGTGGAGEKLF
TRBJ2-5 TRBV18 ASSLAVAGGQETQY
TRBJ2-7 TRBV12-5 ASGLQGTGPYEQY
TRBJ2-1 TRBV12-3/TRBV12-4 ASRTGTYNEQF
TRBJ1-5 TRBV16 ASSQHRQPQH
TRBJ1-3 TRBV9 ASSPDPGALSGNTIY
TRBJ2-1 TRBV6-5 ASSYGTGYNEQF
TRBJ1-1 TRBV29-1 SAEGQGGTEAF
TRBJ2-2 TRBV11-3 ASSFGGITGELF
TRBJ2-7 TRBV2 ASSEGAGDYEQY
TRBJ2-5 TRBV7-2 ASSLVGGSFQETQY
TRBJ1-1 TRBV29-1 SVDRGNTEAF
TRBJ2-1 TRBV6-8 ASIGPWTSSSYNEQF
TRBJ1-2 TRBV7-8 ASSLFAGITGGYT
TRBJ2-6 TRBV18 ASSRPGQTISGANVLT
TRBJ2-3 TRBV28 ASSWPGLAVTDTQY
TRBJ2-1 TRBV30 AWSVQDNEQF
TRBJ2-3 TRBV24-1 ATSDGRVYTDTQY
TRBJ1-1 TRBV4-2 ASSHPGEPFAF
TRBJ1-4 TRBV24-1 ATSEGGTNEKLF
TRBJ2-2 TRBV9 ASSVASVNTGELF
TRBJ2-3 TRBV11-3 ASSQTGISTDTQY
TRBJ2-3 TRBV18 ASSPRTSGNKDTQY
TRBJ2-1 TRBV5-5 ASSLEGTTYNEQF
TRBJ1-6 TRBV7-9 ASSPGQGGSPLH
TRBJ2-1 TRBV24-1 ATAGGAYNEQF
TRBJ2-1 TRBV6-1 ASSELAAYNEQF
TRBJ2-2 TRBV7-3 ASSLGTGSTGELF
TRBJ1-2 TRBV5-4 ASSPGQGGNYGYA
TRBJ1-3 TRBV9 ASSAWGQGAGNTIY
TRBJ1-5 TRBV19 ASSIGDRVNQPQH
TRBJ1-6 TRBV5-4 ASSFLSAGVNSPLH